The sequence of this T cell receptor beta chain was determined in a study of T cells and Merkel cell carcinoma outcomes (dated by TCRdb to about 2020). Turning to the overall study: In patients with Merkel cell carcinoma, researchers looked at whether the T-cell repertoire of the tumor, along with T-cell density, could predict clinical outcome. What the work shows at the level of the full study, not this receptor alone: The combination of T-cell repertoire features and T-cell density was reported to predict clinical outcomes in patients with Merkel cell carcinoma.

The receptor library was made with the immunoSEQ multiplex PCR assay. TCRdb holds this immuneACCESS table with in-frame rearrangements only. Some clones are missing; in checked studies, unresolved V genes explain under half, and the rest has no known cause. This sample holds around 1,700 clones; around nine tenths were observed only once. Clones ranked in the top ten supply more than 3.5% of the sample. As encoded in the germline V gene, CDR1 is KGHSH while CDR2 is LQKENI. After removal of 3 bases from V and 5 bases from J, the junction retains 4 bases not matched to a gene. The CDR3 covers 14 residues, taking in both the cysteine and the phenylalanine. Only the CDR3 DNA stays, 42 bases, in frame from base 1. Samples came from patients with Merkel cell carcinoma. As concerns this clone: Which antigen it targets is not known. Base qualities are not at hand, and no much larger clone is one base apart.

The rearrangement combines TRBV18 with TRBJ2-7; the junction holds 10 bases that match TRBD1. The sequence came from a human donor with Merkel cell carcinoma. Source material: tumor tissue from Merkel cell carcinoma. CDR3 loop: CASSPRTGGDEQYF. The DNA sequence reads TGTGCCAGCTCACCGCGGACAGGGGGGGACGAGCAGTACTTC.